Listed below are T cell receptor beta chains from one sample, sequenced in a study of blood T cell repertoires in COVID-19. Sequencing used immunoSEQ multiplex PCR; TCRdb keeps in-frame clones, though not all of them. Of 470,000 or so clones listed, 70% to 90% are singletons. The sequenced sample was peripheral blood. The receptor set was obtained from a human donor in a cohort sampled during active COVID-19. Both conserved end residues are part of each CDR3. The order of the fields is D gene, V gene, J gene, clone size, CDR3 DNA, CDR3 protein. The D gene is left open where the match is weak. Clone size is stated in some rows and not others, as once, few, many or a class when expanded.

-	TRBV14	TRBJ2-3	-	TGTGCCAGCGGATACTCGAGGAGGACGCAGTATTTT	CASGYSRRTQYF
TRBD2	TRBV19	TRBJ2-7	-	TGTGCCAGTAGTATAGGAGCGGGAGGCCCCGAGCAGTACTTC	CASSIGAGGPEQYF
TRBD2	TRBV6-2/TRBV6-3	TRBJ2-7	few	TGTGCCAGCAGTTACCCACTTAGCGGGAGGGGTTACGAGCAGTACTTC	CASSYPLSGRGYEQYF
-	TRBV19	TRBJ1-6	-	TGTGCCAGTAGTACTGGGAGCTCCTATAATTCACCCCTCCACTTT	CASSTGSSYNSPLHF
TRBD2	TRBV19	TRBJ2-3	-	TGTGCCAGTCAAGCGCGGGAGTCAACAGATACGCAGTATTTT	CASQARESTDTQYF
TRBD2	TRBV7-3	TRBJ2-3	once	TGTGCCAGCAGCTTAGCGGGAGGGGAGGATACGCAGTATTTT	CASSLAGGEDTQYF
-	TRBV11-2	TRBJ2-7	-	TGTGCCAGCAGCTCTCGGACAGTGAAAAAAAGGTCCTACGAGCAGTACTTC	CASSSRTVKKRSYEQYF
-	TRBV2	TRBJ2-7	-	TGTGCCAGCAGTGAAGACGGCGGGAACGAGCAGTACTTC	CASSEDGGNEQYF
-	TRBV4-3	TRBJ1-1	-	TGCGCCAGCAGCCAAGTTGACACAGTTTTAACTGAAGCTTTCTTT	CASSQVDTVLTEAFF
-	TRBV2	TRBJ1-2	-	TGTGCCAGCAGTGAACAGGGCATTGAAGGCTATGGCTACACCTTC	CASSEQGIEGYGYTF